A single sample gave rise to the 32 T cell receptor beta chains below, sequenced in a study of human T cells and chemical hapten exposure. TCRdb re-called the RACE reads with MiXCR, one entry per CDR3 protein. The table lists 300,000 to 400,000 distinct CDR3 sequences, 5.1% of them singletons. Time point: pre-sensitization, week 0. Treatment denoted: therapeutic diphenylcyclopropenone sensitization with weekly scalp DPC. The material was whole blood, obtained in connection with sensitization to the hapten diphenylcyclopropenone (DPC). All receptors derive from a woman in her forties or fifties with alopecia areata. Some clones in this sample may be carry-over from other donors' samples.

Only a few counts were recorded for this clonotype. V usage is TRBV18 and J usage is TRBJ2-4, with TRBD1 as a possible D gene (6 bases). V lost 0 bases, J lost 1 base, and 16 bases lay in between. This CDR3 is 18 amino acids long. The germline V gene encodes CDR1 KGHSH and CDR2 LQKENI. The CDR3 nucleotides are TGTGCCAGCTCACCACCGCTCCAGGGGATTGATGCCAAAAACATTCAGTACTTC. Amino acids: CASSPPLQGIDAKNIQYF.

This clonotype was seen only a few times. V usage is TRBV29-1 and J usage is TRBJ2-1; the match to TRBD2 covers 12 bases. The germline V gene encodes CDR1 SQVTM and CDR2 ANQGSEA. Germline trimming cut 7 bases from V and 5 bases from J; bases unmatched to any gene: 15. The CDR3 length is 17 residues. The CDR3 sequence is CSAPWTSGVGEDNEQFF. CDR3 DNA sequence: TGCAGCGCCCCTTGGACTAGCGGGGTAGGGGAGGACAATGAGCAGTTCTTC.

This clonotype has only a few counts. The chain is built from TRBV20-1 and TRBJ2-4; no reliable D call. The ends were cut back, 4 bases at V and 0 bases at J, with 7 bases in the middle. CDR1 is DFQATT and CDR2 is SNEGSKA in the germline V gene (reference sequence). CDR3 length: 13 amino acids. DNA for the CDR3: TGCAGTGCTATCGACCCAGCCAAAAACATTCAGTACTTC. Its protein product is CSAIDPAKNIQYF.

This clonotype was detected a few times. The CDR3 DNA sequence: TGTGCCAGCAGCCCCTTGACAGGGGGCGTAGGACAGCCCCAGCATTTT. This sequence encodes CASSPLTGGVGQPQHF. The rearrangement uses TRBV7-2 and TRBJ1-5; TRBD1 agrees at 10 bases. J was trimmed by 7 bases and V by 5 bases; bases with no gene match: 11. This CDR3 comprises 16 residues. Germline V gene lookup returns CDR1 SGHTA and CDR2 FQGNSA.

This clonotype was picked up many times. The chain joins TRBV6-5 to TRBJ2-4; TRBD1 agrees at 9 bases. Germline V CDR1 and CDR2: MNHEY, SVGAGI. This CDR3 is 12 amino acids long. Trimming took 8 bases from V and 13 from J; bases not matched to a gene: 9. CDR3 loop: CASGPGQGRQYF. The CDR3 DNA is TGTGCCAGCGGACCGGGACAGGGTCGGCAGTACTTC.

There are a few counts of this clonotype. V is TRBV19 and J is TRBJ1-5, with a possible D match to TRBD1 (5 bases). V dropped 7 bases and J dropped 5 bases, with 12 bases sitting between them. CDR3 length: 13 residues. Looked up from germline, CDR1 is LNHDA and CDR2 is SQIVND (reference sequence). CDR3 amino acids: CASKRQLDQPQHF. The CDR3, as DNA: TGTGCCAGTAAAAGACAGCTCGATCAGCCCCAGCATTTT.

This clonotype was counted between two and nine times. V gene TRBV12-3 or TRBV12-4 combines with J gene TRBJ2-3; 10 bases fit TRBD2. The CDR3 runs to 19 residues. V dropped 3 bases and J dropped 4; count of bases not matched to a gene: 16. CDR3 loop: CASSFQGTSDSPPPDTQYF. In nucleotides, the CDR3 is TGTGCCAGCAGTTTTCAGGGGACTAGCGACTCCCCCCCCCCAGATACGCAGTATTTT.

The genes are TRBV5-1 and TRBJ2-2; tentatively, D is TRBD2 (6 bases). Germline loops: CDR1 SGHRS, CDR2 YFSETQ. CDR3 size: 16 residues. Trimming removed 4 bases from V and 6 bases from J, with 19 bases in between. The CDR3 loop reads CASSLGSRGYSGELFF. CDR3 DNA sequence: TGCGCCAGCAGCCTTGGATCCCGGGGGTATTCCGGGGAGCTGTTTTTT.

V is TRBV27 and J is TRBJ2-1; 14 bases match TRBD2. From germline, CDR1 is MNHEY and CDR2 SMNVEV (reference sequence). The junction had 2 bases not matched to a gene; V was cut back by 1 base and J by 6 bases. The CDR3 has 16 amino acids. CDR3 residues: CASSLFGLAGGNEQFF. In DNA, the CDR3 is TGTGCCAGCAGTTTATTCGGACTAGCGGGAGGCAATGAGCAGTTCTTC.

The table lists this clonotype with many counts. This chain uses TRBV29-1 with TRBJ1-1; tentatively, D is TRBD1 (5 bases). V lost 7 bases and J 4 bases, leaving 10 bases between the germline ends. Germline V gives CDR1 SQVTM, CDR2 ANQGSEA. The CDR3 spans 11 residues. The CDR3, as DNA: TGCAGCGGCAGGGAAAGCACTGAAGCTTTCTTT. Its protein is CSGRESTEAFF.

This clonotype has a count of ten or more. The chain carries TRBV7-6 and TRBJ2-3; 13 positions match TRBD2. The germline V gene encodes CDR1 SGHVS and CDR2 FNYEAQ. This CDR3 has 19 residues. The junction had 11 bases not matched to a gene; V was cut back by 3 bases and J by 2 bases. CDR3 in DNA: TGTGCCAGCAGCTTTGGGAAGACTAGCGGGGGGAGGAACACAGATACGCAGTATTTT. This codes for CASSFGKTSGGRNTDTQYF. Using reference TRBV7-6 and TRBJ2-3 for the parts outside the CDR3, the full variable domain is GAGVSQSPRYKVTKRGQDVALRCDPISGHVSLYWYRQALGQGPEFLTYFNYEAQQDKSGLPNDRFSAERPEGSISTLTIQRTEQRDSAMYRCASSFGKTSGGRNTDTQYFGPGTRLTVL.

This chain connects TRBV29-1 to TRBJ2-7; tentative D call: TRBD1 (5 bases). This CDR3 comprises 13 residues. The V end was cut by 1 base, the J end by 6 bases, with 13 bases between. Germline V lookup: CDR1 SQVTM, CDR2 ANQGSEA. This chain's CDR3 is CSVEGQGAIEQYF. The CDR3 DNA follows: TGCAGCGTTGAAGGCCAGGGTGCTATCGAGCAGTACTTC.

This clonotype was found many times. The J gene is TRBJ2-2, the V gene TRBV7-9; the D is unclear. The CDR3 is made up of 14 amino acids. V lost 5 bases and J lost 4, with 11 bases in between. Germline loops: CDR1 SEHNR, CDR2 FQNEAQ (reference sequence). In DNA form, the CDR3 reads TGTGCCAGCAGCCCTATAAAGGGCACCGGGGAGCTGTTTTTT. This encodes CASSPIKGTGELFF. Full variable domain (missing parts from reference TRBV7-9 and TRBJ2-2): DTGVSQNPRHKITKRGQNVTFRCDPISEHNRLYWYRQTLGQGPEFLTYFQNEAQLEKSRLLSDRFSAERPKGSFSTLEIQRTEQGDSAMYLCASSPIKGTGELFFGEGSRLTVL.

The genes are TRBV5-4 and TRBJ2-3; TRBD2 aligns across 15 bases. Trimming cost V 0 bases and J 13 bases; bases outside gene matches: 9. The CDR3 contains 16 residues. The germline gives CDR1 SGHNT, CDR2 YYREEE (reference sequence). The CDR3 sequence: CASSLEGLAGGAWEYF. The CDR3 nucleotides read TGTGCCAGCAGCTTGGAGGGACTAGCGGGGGGCGCCTGGGAGTATTTT.

This clonotype was recorded at least ten times. The J gene is TRBJ2-2, the V gene TRBV20-1; weak D call: TRBD1 (5 bases). The CDR3 contains 15 residues. V was clipped by 0 bases and J by 4 bases, with 12 bases between them. Germline V gene sequence: CDR1 DFQATT, CDR2 SNEGSKA (reference sequence). CDR3 sequence reads: CSARDIRGGTGELFF. CDR3 nucleotide sequence: TGCAGTGCTAGAGATATTAGGGGCGGCACCGGGGAGCTGTTTTTT.

This clonotype was counted ten times or more. The rearrangement uses TRBV9 and TRBJ2-7; D is perhaps TRBD1 (6 bases). Per the germline V gene, CDR1 is SGDLS and CDR2 is YYNGEE. CDR3 length equals 14 residues. Trimming stripped 3 bases from V and 3 bases from J, with 13 bases between. For the CDR3, the DNA is TGTGCCAGCAGCGCGTGGGACACGGACTACGAGCAGTACTTC. Protein product: CASSAWDTDYEQYF. Full variable domain (rest looked up from reference TRBV9 and TRBJ2-7): DSGVTQTPKHLITATGQRVTLRCSPRSGDLSVYWYQQSLDQGLQFLIQYYNGEERAKGNILERFSAQQFPDLHSELNLSSLELGDSALYFCASSAWDTDYEQYFGPGTRLTVT.

This clonotype was detected ten times or more. The rearrangement links TRBV27 to TRBJ2-7; D ambiguous. The CDR3 has 11 amino acids. V lost 10 bases and J 7 bases, leaving 14 bases between the germline ends. Germline V lookup: CDR1 MNHEY, CDR2 SMNVEV (reference sequence). CDR3 amino acids: CATRVRQEQYF. In DNA, the CDR3 is TGTGCCACCCGGGTCAGGCAAGAGCAGTACTTC.

This clonotype has at least ten counts. V and J are TRBV7-6 and TRBJ2-3; 9 nucleotides line up with TRBD1. With 5 bases clipped from V and 4 bases from J, the junction kept 10 bases outside the gene matches. The CDR3 extends over 16 amino acids. The germline V gene has CDR1 SGHVS and CDR2 FNYEAQ. The CDR3 sequence: CASSAITGGWSDTQYF. Here the CDR3 DNA reads TGTGCCAGCAGCGCGATAACAGGGGGCTGGTCAGATACGCAGTATTTT. Full variable domain (outside the CDR3, taken from reference TRBV7-6 and TRBJ2-3): GAGVSQSPRYKVTKRGQDVALRCDPISGHVSLYWYRQALGQGPEFLTYFNYEAQQDKSGLPNDRFSAERPEGSISTLTIQRTEQRDSAMYRCASSAITGGWSDTQYFGPGTRLTVL.

This clonotype was seen ten or more times. The rearrangement joins TRBV3-1 to TRBJ1-2, with D possibly matching TRBD1 (5 bases). Trimming shortened V by 7 bases and J by 2 bases, and 8 bases separated the two germline ends. The CDR3 is 12 residues long. From germline, CDR1 is LGHDT and CDR2 YNNKEL (reference sequence). CDR3 amino acids: CASTDSNYGYTF. The CDR3 DNA follows: TGTGCCAGCACCGACAGCAACTATGGCTACACCTTC. Full variable domain (remainder filled in from reference TRBV3-1 and TRBJ1-2): DTAVSQTPKYLVTQMGNDKSIKCEQNLGHDTMYWYKQDSKKFLKIMFSYNNKELIINETVPNRFSPKSPDKAHLNLHINSLELGDSAVYFCASTDSNYGYTFGSGTRLTVV.

This clonotype has a count of ten or more. V and J are TRBV12-3 or TRBV12-4 and TRBJ2-3; 7 bases match TRBD1. This CDR3 has 15 amino acids. With V trimmed by 3 bases and J by 2 bases, 5 bases remained unmatched. The CDR3 spells CASSFRQGNTDTQYF. The DNA of the CDR3 is TGTGCCAGCAGTTTTAGACAGGGAAACACAGATACGCAGTATTTT.

This clonotype turned up a few times. Here the CDR3 reads CSSGKVTGELFF. The CDR3 bases are TGCAGTAGCGGGAAAGTGACCGGGGAGCTGTTTTTT. The chain uses TRBV20-1 and TRBJ2-2, with 7 bases aligning to TRBD2. Germline assignment: CDR1 DFQATT and CDR2 SNEGSKA (reference sequence). CDR3 length: 12 amino acids. J was trimmed by 5 bases and V by 8 bases; bases with no gene match: 5.

V usage is TRBV7-2 and J usage is TRBJ2-7; 9 bases line up with TRBD1. The germline CDR1 and CDR2 sequences are SGHTA and FQGNSA. J gave up 3 bases and V 5 bases, and 8 bases lay outside the gene matches. The CDR3 sequence is 15 residues long. CDR3 amino acids: CASSIPGTGFYEQYF. The CDR3 nucleotides are TGTGCCAGCAGCATTCCCGGGACAGGGTTCTACGAGCAGTACTTC.

This clonotype was seen only a few times. The V gene is TRBV3-1, the J gene TRBJ2-3; TRBD2 agrees at 11 bases. Germline CDR1 LGHDT, CDR2 YNNKEL (reference sequence). CDR3 length: 15 amino acids. The trim removed 5 bases at V and 7 bases at J, leaving 8 bases unmatched. The CDR3 DNA reads as TGTGCCAGCAGCATAGGACTAGCGGGCATGTATACGCAGTATTTT. It is translated as CASSIGLAGMYTQYF.

This clonotype was recorded many times. The chain combines TRBV7-8 with TRBJ2-7; D is undetermined. Germline lookup yields CDR1 SGHVS and CDR2 FQNEAQ. The CDR3 sequence is 14 residues long. V shed 6 bases and J shed 2 bases, with 14 bases lying between them. The CDR3, as DNA: TGTGCCAGCAGACCTACCAGCACCACCTACGAGCAGTACTTC. Amino acid sequence: CASRPTSTTYEQYF.

In its sample, this clonotype was seen a few times. The chain uses TRBV7-8 and TRBJ2-3, with D unresolved. The V and J ends lost 6 bases and 6 bases respectively, with 10 bases between them. Germline assignment: CDR1 SGHVS and CDR2 FQNEAQ. The CDR3 has 12 amino acids. This chain's CDR3 is CASSRLTDTQYF. CDR3 nucleotides: TGTGCCAGCAGTCGGCTGACGGATACGCAGTATTTT.

The chain links TRBV29-1 to TRBJ2-7, with 8 bases matching TRBD2. The CDR3 extends over 15 amino acids. Trimming at V came to 3 bases and at J to 4 bases, leaving 11 bases not matched to a gene. Germline assignment: CDR1 SQVTM and CDR2 ANQGSEA. Written as DNA, the CDR3 is TGCAGCGTTGAGGGGGTCCCGGGAGGGAGTTACGAGCAGTACTTC. Translation: CSVEGVPGGSYEQYF.

The V and J genes are TRBV7-3 and TRBJ1-1; D gene ambiguous. Trimming left V 3 bases short and J 10 bases short, with 15 bases between. The CDR3 has 13 residues. CDR1 and CDR2 from the germline V gene are SGHTA and FQGTGA. CDR3 region: CASSLFLGSRAFF. For the CDR3, the DNA is TGTGCCAGCAGCTTGTTTTTGGGGAGCAGAGCTTTCTTT. The full variable domain, rest sourced from reference TRBV7-3 and TRBJ1-1, is GAGVSQTPSNKVTEKGKYVELRCDPISGHTALYWYRQSLGQGPEFLIYFQGTGAADDSGLPNDRFFAVRPEGSVSTLKIQRTERGDSAVYLCASSLFLGSRAFFGQGTRLTVV.

This clonotype was counted only a few times. The chain is built from TRBV6-5 and TRBJ2-1; 8 nucleotides align to TRBD1. With V trimmed by 0 bases and J by 5 bases, 3 bases remained unmatched. The CDR3 spans 15 residues. CDR1 and CDR2 from the germline V gene are MNHEY and SVGAGI. CDR3 sequence (DNA): TGTGCCAGCAGTTACTCGCGGACAGGGCACAATGAGCAGTTCTTC. Its protein is CASSYSRTGHNEQFF.

The chain carries TRBV7-9 and TRBJ1-5, with 10 bases fitting TRBD1. The CDR3 totals 14 residues. From germline, CDR1 is SEHNR and CDR2 FQNEAQ (reference sequence). Losses at the gene ends were 6 bases for V and 5 bases for J; bases not matched to a gene: 4. The CDR3 reads CASSRQGADQPQHF. The CDR3 nucleotides are TGTGCCAGCAGTCGACAGGGGGCCGATCAGCCCCAGCATTTT.

About this clonotype itself: A read error is possible here, since a much larger clone lies one base away. This CDR3 is CASATAARMQYF. The CDR3, as DNA: TGTGCCAGCGCCACGGCAGCCCGAATGCAGTATTTT. J is TRBJ2-3 and V is TRBV6-2 or TRBV6-3; D is uncertain. CDR3 size: 12 residues. Trimming took 8 bases from V and 11 from J, leaving 17 bases between them. The germline V gene encodes CDR1 MNHEY and CDR2 SVGEGT.

This clonotype was counted only a few times. The chain combines TRBV9 with TRBJ1-2; D remains unclear. From germline, CDR1 is SGDLS and CDR2 YYNGEE. V lost 0 bases and J 4 bases, leaving 10 bases between the germline ends. This CDR3 is built from 14 residues. The CDR3 DNA is TGTGCCAGCAGCGTAGATGTCCTGGCCTATGGCTACACCTTC. It specifies CASSVDVLAYGYTF.

The sample holds many counts of this clonotype. CDR3 sequence: CASSSQGRTEAFF. The DNA for the CDR3 is TGTGCCAGCAGTTCACAGGGGCGCACTGAAGCTTTCTTT. The V and J genes are TRBV27 and TRBJ1-1, with TRBD1 matching 7 bases. Per germline, CDR1 MNHEY and CDR2 SMNVEV (reference sequence). After removal of 4 bases from V and 4 bases from J, the junction contained 3 bases not matched to a gene. This CDR3 contains 13 residues.